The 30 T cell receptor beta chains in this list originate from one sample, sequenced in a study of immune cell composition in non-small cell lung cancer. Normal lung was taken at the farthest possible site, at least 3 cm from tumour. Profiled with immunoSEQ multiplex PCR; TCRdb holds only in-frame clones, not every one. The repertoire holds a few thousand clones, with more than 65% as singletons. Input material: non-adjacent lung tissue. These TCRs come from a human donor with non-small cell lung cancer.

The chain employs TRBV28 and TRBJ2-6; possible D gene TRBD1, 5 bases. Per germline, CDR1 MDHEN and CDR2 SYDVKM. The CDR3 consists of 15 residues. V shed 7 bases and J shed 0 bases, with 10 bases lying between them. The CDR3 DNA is TGTGCCAGCAAACAGGAAAGCTCTGGGGCCAACGTCCTGACTTTC. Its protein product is CASKQESSGANVLTF.

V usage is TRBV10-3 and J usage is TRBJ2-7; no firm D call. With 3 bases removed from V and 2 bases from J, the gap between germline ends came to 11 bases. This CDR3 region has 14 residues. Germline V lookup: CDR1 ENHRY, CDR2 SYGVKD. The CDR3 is CAISEMGRTYEQYF. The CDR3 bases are TGTGCCATCAGTGAAATGGGCAGGACCTACGAGCAGTACTTC.

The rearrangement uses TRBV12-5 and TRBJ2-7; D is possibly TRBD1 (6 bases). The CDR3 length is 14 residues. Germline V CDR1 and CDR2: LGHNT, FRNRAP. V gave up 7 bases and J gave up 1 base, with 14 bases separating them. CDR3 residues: CASALDSPSYEQYF. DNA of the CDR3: TGTGCTAGTGCACTGGACAGTCCTTCCTACGAGCAGTACTTC.

Here the CDR3 reads CASSDSLQGNTEAFF. The DNA of the CDR3 is TGTGCCAGTAGCGACTCTTTACAGGGAAACACTGAAGCTTTCTTT. This chain joins TRBV19 and TRBJ1-1; tentative D call: TRBD1 (6 bases). V lost 6 bases, J lost 2 bases, and 16 bases lay in between. This CDR3 spans 15 amino acids. In germline, CDR1 is LNHDA, CDR2 SQIVND (reference sequence).

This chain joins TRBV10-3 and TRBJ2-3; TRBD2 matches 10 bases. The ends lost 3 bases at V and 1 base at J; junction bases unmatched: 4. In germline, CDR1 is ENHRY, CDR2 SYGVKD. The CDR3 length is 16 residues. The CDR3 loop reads CAISDPGTSGTDTQYF. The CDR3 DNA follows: TGTGCCATCAGTGATCCCGGGACTAGCGGCACAGATACGCAGTATTTT.

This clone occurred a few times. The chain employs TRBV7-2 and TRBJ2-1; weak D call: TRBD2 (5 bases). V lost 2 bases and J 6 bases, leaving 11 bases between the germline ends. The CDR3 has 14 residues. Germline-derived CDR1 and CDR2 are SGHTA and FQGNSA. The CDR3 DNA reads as TGTGCCAGCAGCTTATATTTGGGAGCCAATGAGCAGTTCTTC. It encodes CASSLYLGANEQFF.

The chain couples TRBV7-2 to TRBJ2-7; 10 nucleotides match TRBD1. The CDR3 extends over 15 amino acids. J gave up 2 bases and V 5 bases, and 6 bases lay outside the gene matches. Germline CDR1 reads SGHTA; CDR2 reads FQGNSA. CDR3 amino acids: CASSQSGTGAYEQYF. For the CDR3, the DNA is TGTGCCAGCAGCCAGTCCGGGACAGGGGCCTACGAGCAGTACTTC.

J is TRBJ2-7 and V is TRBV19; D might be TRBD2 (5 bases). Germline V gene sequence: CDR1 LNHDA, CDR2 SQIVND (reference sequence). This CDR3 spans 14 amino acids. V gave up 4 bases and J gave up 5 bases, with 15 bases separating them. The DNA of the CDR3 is TGTGCCAGTAGTACTAATCCGGGATCCCACGAGCAGTACTTC. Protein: CASSTNPGSHEQYF.

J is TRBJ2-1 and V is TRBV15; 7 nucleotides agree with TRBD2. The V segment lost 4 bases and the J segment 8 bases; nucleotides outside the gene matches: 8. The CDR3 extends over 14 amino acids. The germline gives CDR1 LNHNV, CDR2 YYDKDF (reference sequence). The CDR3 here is CATSTLAGVHEQFF. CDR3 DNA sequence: TGTGCCACCAGCACCCTGGCGGGAGTTCATGAGCAGTTCTTC.

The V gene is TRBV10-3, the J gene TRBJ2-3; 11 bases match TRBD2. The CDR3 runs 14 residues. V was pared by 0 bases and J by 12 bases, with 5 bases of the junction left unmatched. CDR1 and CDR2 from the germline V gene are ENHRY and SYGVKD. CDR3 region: CAISESSSGGGQYF. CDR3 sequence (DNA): TGTGCCATCAGTGAGTCGAGTAGCGGGGGGGGACAGTATTTT.

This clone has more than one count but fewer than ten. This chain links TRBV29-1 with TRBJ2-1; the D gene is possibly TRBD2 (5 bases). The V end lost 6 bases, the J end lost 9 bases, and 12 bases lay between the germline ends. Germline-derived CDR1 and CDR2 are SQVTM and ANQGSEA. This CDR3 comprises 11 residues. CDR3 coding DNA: TGCAGCGTCCCAACTAGAGCTGAGCAGTTCTTC. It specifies CSVPTRAEQFF.

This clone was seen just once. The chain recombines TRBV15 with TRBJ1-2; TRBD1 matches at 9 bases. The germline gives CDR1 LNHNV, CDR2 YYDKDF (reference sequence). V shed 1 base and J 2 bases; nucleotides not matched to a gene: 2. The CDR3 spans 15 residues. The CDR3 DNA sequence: TGTGCCACCAGCAGAGTCGGACAGGGGAACTATGGCTACACCTTC. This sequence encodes CATSRVGQGNYGYTF. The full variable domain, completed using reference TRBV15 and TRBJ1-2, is DAMVIQNPRYQVTQFGKPVTLSCSQTLNHNVMYWYQQKSSQAPKLLFHYYDKDFNNEADTPDNFQSRRPNTSFCFLDIRSPGLGDTAMYLCATSRVGQGNYGYTFGSGTRLTVV.

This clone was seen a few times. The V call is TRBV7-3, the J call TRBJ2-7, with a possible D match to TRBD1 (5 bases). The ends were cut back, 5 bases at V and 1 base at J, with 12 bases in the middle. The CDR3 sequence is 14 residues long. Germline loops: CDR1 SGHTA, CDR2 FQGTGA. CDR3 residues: CASSETVESYEQYF. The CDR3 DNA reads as TGTGCCAGCAGCGAGACAGTGGAGTCCTACGAGCAGTACTTC.

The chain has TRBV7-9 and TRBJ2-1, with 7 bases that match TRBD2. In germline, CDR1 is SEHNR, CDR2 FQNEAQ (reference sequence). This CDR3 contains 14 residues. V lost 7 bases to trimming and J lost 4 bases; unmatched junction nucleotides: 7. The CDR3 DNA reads TGTGCCAGCACCCGGAGCGGGAATTACAATGAGCAGTTCTTC. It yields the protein CASTRSGNYNEQFF. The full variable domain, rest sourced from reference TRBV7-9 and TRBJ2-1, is DTGVSQNPRHKITKRGQNVTFRCDPISEHNRLYWYRQTLGQGPEFLTYFQNEAQLEKSRLLSDRFSAERPKGSFSTLEIQRTEQGDSAMYLCASTRSGNYNEQFFGPGTRLTVL.

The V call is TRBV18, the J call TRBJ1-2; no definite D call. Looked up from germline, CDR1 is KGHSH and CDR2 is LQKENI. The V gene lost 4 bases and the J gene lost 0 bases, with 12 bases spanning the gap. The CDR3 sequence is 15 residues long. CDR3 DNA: TGTGCCAGCTCACGGAAACAGACACCTAACTATGGCTACACCTTC. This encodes CASSRKQTPNYGYTF.

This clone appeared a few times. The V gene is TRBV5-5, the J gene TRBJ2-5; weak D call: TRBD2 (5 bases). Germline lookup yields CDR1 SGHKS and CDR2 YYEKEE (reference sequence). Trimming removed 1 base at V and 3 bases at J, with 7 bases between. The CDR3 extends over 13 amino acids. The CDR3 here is CASSLPGKETQYF. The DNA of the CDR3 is TGTGCCAGCAGCTTGCCGGGGAAAGAGACCCAGTACTTC.

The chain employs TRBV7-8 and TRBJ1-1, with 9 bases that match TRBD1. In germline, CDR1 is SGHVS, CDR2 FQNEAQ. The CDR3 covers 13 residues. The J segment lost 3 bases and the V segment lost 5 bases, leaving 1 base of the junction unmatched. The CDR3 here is CASSRTGDTEAFF. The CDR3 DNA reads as TGTGCCAGCAGCAGGACAGGGGACACTGAAGCTTTCTTT. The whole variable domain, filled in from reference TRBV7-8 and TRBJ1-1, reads GAGVSQSPRYKVAKRGQDVALRCDPISGHVSLFWYQQALGQGPEFLTYFQNEAQLDKSGLPSDRFFAERPEGSVSTLKIQRTQQEDSAVYLCASSRTGDTEAFFGQGTRLTVV.

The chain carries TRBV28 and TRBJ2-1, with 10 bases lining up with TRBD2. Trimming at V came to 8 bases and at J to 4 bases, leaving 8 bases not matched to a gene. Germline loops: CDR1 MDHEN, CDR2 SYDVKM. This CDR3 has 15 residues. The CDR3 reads CASRTVSGRYNEQFF. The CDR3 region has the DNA TGTGCCAGCCGCACAGTTAGCGGGAGGTACAATGAGCAGTTCTTC.

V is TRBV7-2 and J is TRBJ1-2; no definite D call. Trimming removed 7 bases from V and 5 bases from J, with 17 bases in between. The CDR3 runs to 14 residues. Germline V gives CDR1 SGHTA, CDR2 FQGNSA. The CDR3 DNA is TGTGCCAGCACCTCTATAAGCCACTCATATGGCTACACCTTC. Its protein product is CASTSISHSYGYTF.

CDR3 loop: CASSPGDGYTF. CDR3 DNA sequence: TGTGCCAGCAGTCCAGGGGATGGCTACACCTTC. The rearrangement uses TRBV28 and TRBJ1-2, with D possibly matching TRBD1 (6 bases). The CDR3 sequence is 11 residues long. Looked up from germline, CDR1 is MDHEN and CDR2 is SYDVKM. Trimming shortened V by 5 bases and J by 6 bases, and 7 bases separated the two germline ends.

The DNA of the CDR3 is TGTGCCAGCAGCTTGGGGACAGGGTCTTTTGGTAGTAGTCAGCCCCAGCATTTT. It encodes CASSLGTGSFGSSQPQHF. The genes are TRBV5-5 and TRBJ1-5; 8 nucleotides align to TRBD1. V lost 0 bases and J lost 6; bases outside the gene matches: 14. Germline CDR1 SGHKS, CDR2 YYEKEE (reference sequence). CDR3 length: 18 residues.

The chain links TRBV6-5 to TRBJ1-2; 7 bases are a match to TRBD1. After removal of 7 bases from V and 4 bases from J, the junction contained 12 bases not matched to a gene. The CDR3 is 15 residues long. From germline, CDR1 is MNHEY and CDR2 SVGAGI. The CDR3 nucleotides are TGTGCCAGCAAACCGGAAGGGACAGCCCTCTATGGCTACACCTTC. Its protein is CASKPEGTALYGYTF.

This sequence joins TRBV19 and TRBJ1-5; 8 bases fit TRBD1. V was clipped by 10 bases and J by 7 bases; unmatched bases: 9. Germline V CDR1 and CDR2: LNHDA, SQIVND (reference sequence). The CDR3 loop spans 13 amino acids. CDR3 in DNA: TGTGCCACTGCAGGGGGCGAGAAGCAGCCCCAGCATTTT. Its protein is CATAGGEKQPQHF.

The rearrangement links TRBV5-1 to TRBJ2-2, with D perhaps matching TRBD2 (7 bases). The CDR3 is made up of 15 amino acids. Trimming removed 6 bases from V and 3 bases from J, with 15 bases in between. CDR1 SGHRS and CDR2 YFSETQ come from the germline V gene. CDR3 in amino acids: CASKRGGGYTGELFF. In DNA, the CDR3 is TGCGCCAGCAAACGAGGGGGGGGCTACACCGGGGAGCTGTTTTTT.

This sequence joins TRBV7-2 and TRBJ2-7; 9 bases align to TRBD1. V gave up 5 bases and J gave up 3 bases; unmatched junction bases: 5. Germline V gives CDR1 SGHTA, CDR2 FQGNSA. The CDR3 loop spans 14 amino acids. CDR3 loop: CASSLGTGYYEQYF. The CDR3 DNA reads TGTGCCAGCAGCCTCGGGACAGGGTACTACGAGCAGTACTTC.

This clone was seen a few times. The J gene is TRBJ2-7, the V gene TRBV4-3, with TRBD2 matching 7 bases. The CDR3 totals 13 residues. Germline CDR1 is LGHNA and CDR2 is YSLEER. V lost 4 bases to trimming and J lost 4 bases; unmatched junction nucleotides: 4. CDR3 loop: CASSRSGPYEQYF. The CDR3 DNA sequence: TGCGCCAGCAGCCGTAGCGGGCCTTACGAGCAGTACTTC.

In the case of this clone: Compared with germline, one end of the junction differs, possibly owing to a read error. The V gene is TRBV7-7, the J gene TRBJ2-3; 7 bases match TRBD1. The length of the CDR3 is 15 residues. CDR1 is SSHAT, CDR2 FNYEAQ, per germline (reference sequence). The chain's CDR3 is CASSLGDSSTDTQYF. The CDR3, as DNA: TGTGCTAGCAGCTTAGGGGACAGTAGCACAGATACGCAGTATTTT. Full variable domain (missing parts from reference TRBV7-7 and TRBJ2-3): GAGVSQSPRYKVTKRGQDVTLRCDPISSHATLYWYQQALGQGPEFLTYFNYEAQPDKSGLPSDRFSAERPEGSISTLTIQRTEQRDSAMYRCASSLGDSSTDTQYFGPGTRLTVL.

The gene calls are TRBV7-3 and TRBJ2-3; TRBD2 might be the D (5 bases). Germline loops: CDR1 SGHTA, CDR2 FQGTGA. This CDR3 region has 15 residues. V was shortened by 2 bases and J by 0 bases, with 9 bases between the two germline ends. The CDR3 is CASSLVGGSTDTQYF. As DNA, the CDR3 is TGTGCCAGCAGCTTAGTCGGCGGGAGCACAGATACGCAGTATTTT.

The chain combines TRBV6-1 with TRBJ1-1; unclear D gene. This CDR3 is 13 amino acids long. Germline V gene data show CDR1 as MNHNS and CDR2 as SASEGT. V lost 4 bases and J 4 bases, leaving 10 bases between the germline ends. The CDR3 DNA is TGTGCCAGCAGTGCATCCGGGAGCACTGAAGCTTTCTTT. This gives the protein CASSASGSTEAFF.

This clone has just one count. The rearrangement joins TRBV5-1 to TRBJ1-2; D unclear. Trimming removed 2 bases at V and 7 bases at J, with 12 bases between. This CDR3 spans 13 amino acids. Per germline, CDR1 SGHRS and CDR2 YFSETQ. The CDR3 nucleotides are TGCGCCAGCAGCTTAGGCCCTGAGGCTGGCTACACCTTC. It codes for CASSLGPEAGYTF.